This T cell receptor (beta chain) originates from a study of blood T cell repertoires in COVID-19. Overall study: Whether acute or convalescent, the COVID-19 samples came from the United States, Italy and Spain.

Repertoires were generated with immunoSEQ multiplex PCR, while TCRdb's copy carries only in-frame clones and drops some. The data show 200,000 to 250,000 clones, 80% to 85% seen once. The CDR3 length is 15 residues. Germline trimming cut 5 bases from V and 4 bases from J; bases unmatched to any gene: 8. Per germline, CDR1 MNHEY and CDR2 SMNVEV (reference sequence). Sequencing was carried out using peripheral blood. This chain joins TRBV27 and TRBJ1-2; 9 nucleotides line up with TRBD1. The source of this sequence is a woman of 80 years or more with COVID-19, enrolled during active disease. CDR3 protein: CASSPWGQGGYGYTF. Here the CDR3 DNA reads TGTGCCAGCAGTCCATGGGGACAGGGAGGCTATGGCTACACCTTC.